These 32 T cell receptor beta chains were sequenced from one sample in a study of blood T cell repertoires in COVID-19 (dated by TCRdb to about 2020). The method was the immunoSEQ multiplex PCR assay. TCRdb obtained this table from immuneACCESS and retained in-frame rearrangements with V and J assigned. These tables miss some clones; where compared with another copy, unresolved V genes account for less than half of the shortfall, and the remainder is unexplained. A total of more than 30,000 clones appear in this sample, 80% to 90% of them only once. The top ten clonotypes cover more than 0.45% of the sample. Sequencing used peripheral blood. These receptors were taken from a middle-aged woman with active or convalescent COVID-19.

The rearrangement links TRBV6-6 to TRBJ2-7; D may be TRBD2 (7 bases). V lost 2 bases to trimming and J lost 5 bases, with 19 bases between them. The CDR3 runs to 16 residues. Germline V CDR1 and CDR2: MNHNY, SVGAGI (reference sequence). CDR3 DNA sequence: TGTGCCAGCAGTTACCTGAGGGGGGGGCGTGGGAACGAGCAGTACTTC. It specifies CASSYLRGGRGNEQYF.

This clone was seen just once. The junction does not match germline at one end; this may be a read error. The V and J genes are TRBV19 and TRBJ2-5; 7 bases agree with TRBD1. CDR3 length equals 14 residues. The germline CDR1 and CDR2 sequences are LNHDA and SQIVND (reference sequence). This CDR3 reads CASNMGQRKEAQYF. CDR3 bases: TGTGCCAGTAATATGGGACAGCGAAAAGAGGCCCAGTACTTC.

The chain recombines TRBV2 with TRBJ2-5, with 8 bases that match TRBD1. The J segment lost 0 bases and the V segment lost 1 base, leaving 1 base of the junction unmatched. The CDR3 sequence is 15 residues long. Germline loops: CDR1 SNHLY, CDR2 FYNNEI. The CDR3 protein is CASSEDRGYQETQYF. The CDR3 DNA follows: TGTGCCAGCAGTGAAGACAGGGGGTACCAAGAGACCCAGTACTTC.

V usage is TRBV5-4 and J usage is TRBJ1-1, with a weak D call TRBD1 (5 bases). Germline V CDR1 and CDR2: SGHNT, YYREEE (reference sequence). This CDR3 is 15 amino acids long. Trimming left V 0 bases short and J 3 bases short, with 12 bases between. In DNA form, the CDR3 reads TGTGCCAGCAGCTTGGGGGGCTTGGGGCACACTGAAGCTTTCTTT. Translated: CASSLGGLGHTEAFF. Complete variable domain (other parts from reference TRBV5-4 and TRBJ1-1): ETGVTQSPTHLIKTRGQQVTLRCSSQSGHNTVSWYQQALGQGPQFIFQYYREEENGRGNFPPRFSGLQFPNYSSELNVNALELDDSALYLCASSLGGLGHTEAFFGQGTRLTVV.

Here the CDR3 DNA reads TGTGCCAGCAGTTACAGTACCCACGCGGGAGAATCTTACGAGCAGTACTTC. Its translation: CASSYSTHAGESYEQYF. V usage is TRBV28 and J usage is TRBJ2-7; 7 bases line up with TRBD2. After removal of 4 bases from V and 4 bases from J, the junction contained 16 bases not matched to a gene. The length of the CDR3 is 17 residues. The germline V gene encodes CDR1 MDHEN and CDR2 SYDVKM.

This chain joins TRBV9 and TRBJ1-5; TRBD1 matches at 8 bases. Germline V gene data show CDR1 as SGDLS and CDR2 as YYNGEE. This CDR3 has 16 residues. V dropped 0 bases and J dropped 11; count of bases not matched to a gene: 13. CDR3: CASSVAASGGIGTQHF. DNA for the CDR3: TGTGCCAGCAGCGTAGCCGCGTCAGGGGGCATCGGGACCCAGCATTTT. The full variable domain, completed using reference TRBV9 and TRBJ1-5, is DSGVTQTPKHLITATGQRVTLRCSPRSGDLSVYWYQQSLDQGLQFLIQYYNGEERAKGNILERFSAQQFPDLHSELNLSSLELGDSALYFCASSVAASGGIGTQHFGDGTRLSIL.

V usage is TRBV11-1 and J usage is TRBJ1-2, with TRBD1 matching 8 bases. Looked up from germline, CDR1 is SGHAT and CDR2 is FQDESV (reference sequence). Trimming took 6 bases from V and 5 from J; bases not matched to a gene: 11. The CDR3 covers 15 residues. CDR3 amino acids: CASSPRAGGEYGYTF. The CDR3 region has the DNA TGTGCCAGCAGTCCCCGGGCAGGGGGCGAGTATGGCTACACCTTC.

The chain carries TRBV6-2 or TRBV6-3 and TRBJ2-1; 8 bases are shared with TRBD1. The CDR3 length is 13 residues. Trimming removed 6 bases from V and 9 bases from J; junction bases left unmatched: 7. The germline gives CDR1 MNHEY, CDR2 SVGEGT. CDR3 nucleotide sequence: TGTGCCAGCAGCCGACAGGGGAGGAGTGAGCAGTTCTTC. Its translation is CASSRQGRSEQFF.

This sequence joins TRBV7-9 and TRBJ2-5; 8 bases are a match to TRBD1. Unmatched junction bases numbered 7, after V lost 6 bases and J lost 1 base. The CDR3 totals 15 residues. Germline V gene lookup returns CDR1 SEHNR and CDR2 FQNEAQ (reference sequence). The CDR3 loop is CASSKARGPQETQYF. In nucleotides, the CDR3 is TGTGCCAGCAGTAAGGCCAGGGGGCCCCAAGAGACCCAGTACTTC. Looking up the rest from reference TRBV7-9 and TRBJ2-5 gives the full variable domain: DTGVSQNPRHKITKRGQNVTFRCDPISEHNRLYWYRQTLGQGPEFLTYFQNEAQLEKSRLLSDRFSAERPKGSFSTLEIQRTEQGDSAMYLCASSKARGPQETQYFGPGTRLLVL.

The chain is built from TRBV19 and TRBJ1-2; perhaps TRBD1 as D (5 bases). Per the germline V gene, CDR1 is LNHDA and CDR2 is SQIVND (reference sequence). Trimming removed 6 bases from V and 5 bases from J, with 16 bases in between. This CDR3 spans 14 amino acids. The CDR3 sequence: CASSPSRAGYGYTF. CDR3 bases: TGTGCCAGTAGCCCATCCAGGGCTGGATATGGCTACACCTTC.

This clone was counted once. The rearrangement links TRBV28 to TRBJ2-1, with 7 bases identical to TRBD2. Germline CDR1 and CDR2: MDHEN and SYDVKM. V shed 7 bases, J shed 4 bases, and the junction held 13 bases outside the gene matches. The CDR3 contains 16 residues. The CDR3 here is CASTPPVGGPYNEQFF. The CDR3 nucleotides are TGTGCCAGCACCCCCCCAGTGGGAGGGCCGTACAATGAGCAGTTCTTC. The whole variable domain, remainder taken from reference TRBV28 and TRBJ2-1, is DVKVTQSSRYLVKRTGEKVFLECVQDMDHENMFWYRQDPGLGLRLIYFSYDVKMKEKGDIPEGYSVSREKKERFSLILESASTNQTSMYLCASTPPVGGPYNEQFFGPGTRLTVL.

This rearrangement joins TRBV5-1 to TRBJ1-1; a possible D gene is TRBD1 (5 bases). This CDR3 has 13 amino acids. Trimming stripped 1 base from V and 3 bases from J, with 7 bases between. The V gene's germline CDR1 is SGHRS and CDR2 YFSETQ. CDR3: CASSLLGHTEAFF. Here the CDR3 DNA reads TGCGCCAGCAGCTTGTTGGGGCACACTGAAGCTTTCTTT. Full variable domain (missing parts from reference TRBV5-1 and TRBJ1-1): KAGVTQTPRYLIKTRGQQVTLSCSPISGHRSVSWYQQTPGQGLQFLFEYFSETQRNKGNFPGRFSGRQFSNSRSEMNVSTLELGDSALYLCASSLLGHTEAFFGQGTRLTVV.

The V call is TRBV19, the J call TRBJ2-5, with 7 bases lining up with TRBD1. Looked up from germline, CDR1 is LNHDA and CDR2 is SQIVND (reference sequence). After removal of 5 bases from V and 2 bases from J, the junction contained 11 bases not matched to a gene. This CDR3 region has 16 residues. CDR3 DNA: TGTGCCAGTAGTCCGGGACAGCAACCTTCGCAAGAGACCCAGTACTTC. The encoded protein is CASSPGQQPSQETQYF.

This clone appeared a single time. The rearrangement links TRBV5-5 to TRBJ1-2, with TRBD1 identical over 9 bases. The CDR3 is made up of 16 amino acids. Germline V gene data show CDR1 as SGHKS and CDR2 as YYEKEE (reference sequence). V lost 4 bases, J lost 4 bases, and 11 bases stayed unmatched. For the CDR3, the DNA is TGTGCCAGCAGCGATATACAGGGGGCGGACGTCTATGGCTACACCTTC. This encodes CASSDIQGADVYGYTF. Supplemented by reference TRBV5-5 and TRBJ1-2, the full variable domain reads DAGVTQSPTHLIKTRGQQVTLRCSPISGHKSVSWYQQVLGQGPQFIFQYYEKEERGRGNFPDRFSARQFPNYSSELNVNALLLGDSALYLCASSDIQGADVYGYTFGSGTRLTVV.

The rearrangement joins TRBV6-5 to TRBJ1-1; D gene unclear. The germline CDR1 and CDR2 sequences are MNHEY and SVGAGI. The CDR3 consists of 16 residues. V lost 4 bases, J lost 1 base, and 16 bases lay in between. The CDR3 protein is CASSSGGGPGNTEAFF. The CDR3 DNA follows: TGTGCCAGCAGTTCGGGAGGTGGGCCCGGGAACACTGAAGCTTTCTTT.

This chain links TRBV15 with TRBJ2-1; 8 bases agree with TRBD1. V shed 7 bases and J 10 bases; nucleotides not matched to a gene: 9. Germline V gives CDR1 LNHNV, CDR2 YYDKDF (reference sequence). There are 13 residues in the CDR3. CDR3 sequence (DNA): TGTGCCACCACCAGGGGGCAGTCCAGGGAGCAGTTCTTC. It translates to CATTRGQSREQFF. Full variable domain (remainder filled in from reference TRBV15 and TRBJ2-1): DAMVIQNPRYQVTQFGKPVTLSCSQTLNHNVMYWYQQKSSQAPKLLFHYYDKDFNNEADTPDNFQSRRPNTSFCFLDIRSPGLGDTAMYLCATTRGQSREQFFGPGTRLTVL.

This clone showed up just once. The V gene is TRBV6-5, the J gene TRBJ2-7, with D possibly being TRBD1 (6 bases). This CDR3 is 13 amino acids long. From germline, CDR1 is MNHEY and CDR2 SVGAGI. V was shortened by 6 bases and J by 3 bases, with 12 bases between the two germline ends. CDR3 region: CASRETGFYEQYF. Here the CDR3 DNA reads TGTGCCAGCAGGGAGACAGGTTTCTACGAGCAGTACTTC.

The V gene is TRBV7-9, the J gene TRBJ2-7, with D possibly being TRBD2 (6 bases). This CDR3 has 15 amino acids. Trimming shortened V by 1 base and J by 0 bases, and 10 bases separated the two germline ends. Germline V gene sequence: CDR1 SEHNR, CDR2 FQNEAQ (reference sequence). CDR3 coding DNA: TGTGCCAGCAGCTTAGTTCTCGGGAGCTCCTACGAGCAGTACTTC. It is translated as CASSLVLGSSYEQYF.

The CDR3 bases are TGCAGCGTTGCGACGATTGGGGGACAGGGGGTCTCCACTTATACGCAGTATTTT. This gives the protein CSVATIGGQGVSTYTQYF. The chain carries TRBV29-1 and TRBJ2-3; 11 bases map to TRBD1. CDR1 SQVTM and CDR2 ANQGSEA come from the germline V gene. Losses at the gene ends were 4 bases for V and 7 bases for J; bases not matched to a gene: 19. CDR3 size: 18 residues.

A few counts support this clone. The rearrangement joins TRBV10-3 to TRBJ2-5; tentatively, D is TRBD1 (6 bases). With 7 bases removed from V and 2 bases from J, the gap between germline ends came to 11 bases. Germline CDR1 is ENHRY and CDR2 is SYGVKD. The CDR3 has 13 residues. CDR3 bases: TGTGCCATCAATTCAGGACAGCAAGAGACCCAGTACTTC. This translates into CAINSGQQETQYF.

The V call is TRBV11-2, the J call TRBJ1-4, with TRBD1 matching 9 bases. Germline CDR1 reads SGHAT; CDR2 reads FQNNGV. The CDR3 has 14 amino acids. Trimming took 4 bases from V and 7 from J; bases not matched to a gene: 4. This CDR3 reads CASSSGTGFEKLFF. The CDR3 DNA reads TGTGCCAGCAGCTCGGGGACAGGGTTTGAAAAACTGTTTTTT.

The V call is TRBV18, the J call TRBJ1-1, with TRBD1 matching over 10 bases. V was clipped by 6 bases and J by 5 bases; unmatched bases: 12. The germline V gene has CDR1 KGHSH and CDR2 LQKENI. CDR3 length: 16 residues. The CDR3, as DNA: TGTGCCAGCTCCTCAGGGACAGGGGCCCTCGGGACTGAAGCTTTCTTT. It codes for CASSSGTGALGTEAFF.

The chain links TRBV28 to TRBJ2-2, with TRBD1 as a possible D gene (5 bases). The CDR3 consists of 15 residues. The ends were cut back, 7 bases at V and 0 bases at J, with 12 bases in the middle. CDR1 and CDR2 (germline): MDHEN, SYDVKM. The CDR3 region has the DNA TGTGCCAGCAAACGCCAGGGATCGAACACCGGGGAGCTGTTTTTT. Amino acids: CASKRQGSNTGELFF.

This sequence joins TRBV25-1 and TRBJ1-1; D call uncertain. The CDR3 is 13 residues long. The germline gives CDR1 MGHDK, CDR2 SYGVNS. Trimming shortened V by 8 bases and J by 5 bases, and 15 bases separated the two germline ends. CDR3 nucleotides: TGTGCCAGCGGCCACGACGGACTAACTGAAGCTTTCTTT. It translates to CASGHDGLTEAFF.

The chain employs TRBV5-5 and TRBJ2-7; 7 bases map to TRBD1. The CDR3 loop spans 15 amino acids. Germline trimming cut 0 bases from V and 2 bases from J; bases unmatched to any gene: 5. In germline, CDR1 is SGHKS, CDR2 YYEKEE (reference sequence). The CDR3 nucleotides read TGTGCCAGCAGCTTGGGGGGCACAGGGGCCTACGAGCAGTACTTC. As protein: CASSLGGTGAYEQYF.

The genes are TRBV2 and TRBJ1-5; possible D gene TRBD1, 5 bases. V lost 1 base and J 3 bases, leaving 16 bases between the germline ends. This CDR3 is 17 amino acids long. Germline assignment: CDR1 SNHLY and CDR2 FYNNEI. The CDR3 region has the DNA TGTGCCAGCAGTGAAGAACTCGTCAGGGCTACCAATCAGCCCCAGCATTTT. It yields the protein CASSEELVRATNQPQHF.

CDR3 protein: CAISESTFSSNTEAFF. The CDR3 DNA reads as TGTGCCATCAGTGAGTCGACTTTCTCGTCGAACACTGAAGCTTTCTTT. The rearrangement links TRBV10-3 to TRBJ1-1, with no clear D. The ends were cut back, 0 bases at V and 1 base at J, with 12 bases in the middle. The CDR3 is made up of 16 amino acids. Germline V gives CDR1 ENHRY, CDR2 SYGVKD.

The V gene is TRBV10-3, the J gene TRBJ2-2; 8 nucleotides align to TRBD1. CDR3 length equals 14 residues. With 9 bases clipped from V and 5 bases from J, the junction kept 8 bases outside the gene matches. The germline gives CDR1 ENHRY, CDR2 SYGVKD. CDR3 region: CAIRQGLTTGELFF. CDR3 bases: TGTGCCATTCGACAGGGGCTAACGACCGGGGAGCTGTTTTTT.

The chain carries TRBV5-1 and TRBJ2-1; no clear D. Trimming stripped 0 bases from V and 5 bases from J, with 9 bases between. The CDR3 loop spans 14 amino acids. Per germline, CDR1 SGHRS and CDR2 YFSETQ. The CDR3 reads CASSLVSNNNEQFF. In DNA, the CDR3 is TGCGCCAGCAGCTTGGTTTCAAACAACAATGAGCAGTTCTTC.

The CDR3 sequence is CASSLSLTGVAYEQYF. CDR3 nucleotide sequence: TGTGCCAGCAGCTTGAGCCTGACAGGGGTCGCCTACGAGCAGTACTTC. The V and J genes are TRBV5-5 and TRBJ2-7; 8 positions agree with TRBD1. Trimming cost V 1 base and J 2 bases; bases outside gene matches: 8. The CDR3 extends over 16 amino acids. Germline values: CDR1 SGHKS, CDR2 YYEKEE (reference sequence). The full variable domain, with the rest looked up from reference TRBV5-5 and TRBJ2-7, is DAGVTQSPTHLIKTRGQQVTLRCSPISGHKSVSWYQQVLGQGPQFIFQYYEKEERGRGNFPDRFSARQFPNYSSELNVNALLLGDSALYLCASSLSLTGVAYEQYFGPGTRLTVT.

V is TRBV2 and J is TRBJ2-1, with TRBD2 identical over 9 bases. Germline CDR1 reads SNHLY; CDR2 reads FYNNEI. Trimming at V came to 2 bases and at J to 4 bases, leaving 6 bases not matched to a gene. The CDR3 contains 16 residues. DNA for the CDR3: TGTGCCAGCAGTGAATGGGCTAGCGGGGCATACAATGAGCAGTTCTTC. Protein: CASSEWASGAYNEQFF.

The rearrangement joins TRBV2 to TRBJ1-1; 7 positions agree with TRBD1. J lost 2 bases, V lost 4 bases, and 1 base had no gene match. Per germline, CDR1 SNHLY and CDR2 FYNNEI. CDR3 size: 13 residues. CDR3 coding DNA: TGTGCCAGCAGTGGGGACAGCAACACTGAAGCTTTCTTT. Its translation: CASSGDSNTEAFF.